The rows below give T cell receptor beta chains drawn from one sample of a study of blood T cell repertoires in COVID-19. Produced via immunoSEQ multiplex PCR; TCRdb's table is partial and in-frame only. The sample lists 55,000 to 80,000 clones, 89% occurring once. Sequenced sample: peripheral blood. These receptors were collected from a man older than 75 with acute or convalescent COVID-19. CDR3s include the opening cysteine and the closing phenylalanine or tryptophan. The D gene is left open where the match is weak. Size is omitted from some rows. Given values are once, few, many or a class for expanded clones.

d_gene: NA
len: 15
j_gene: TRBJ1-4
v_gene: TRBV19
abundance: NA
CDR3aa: CASSIGRGPGEKLFF
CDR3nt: TGTGCCAGTAGTATAGGTAGAGGTCCGGGAGAAAAACTGTTTTTT

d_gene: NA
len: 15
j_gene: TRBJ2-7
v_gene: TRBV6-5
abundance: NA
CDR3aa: CASSYSWQRTYEQYF
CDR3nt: TGTGCCAGCAGTTACTCGTGGCAGCGGACCTACGAGCAGTACTTC

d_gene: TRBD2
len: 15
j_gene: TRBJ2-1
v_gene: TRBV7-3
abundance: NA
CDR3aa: CASSLGLAGTNEQFF
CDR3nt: TGTGCCAGCAGCTTAGGACTAGCGGGAACCAATGAGCAGTTCTTC

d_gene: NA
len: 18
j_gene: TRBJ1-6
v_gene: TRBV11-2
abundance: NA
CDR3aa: CASSLGTPTLGDNSPLHF
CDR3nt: TGTGCCAGCAGCTTGGGGACTCCCACCCTCGGGGATAATTCACCCCTCCACTTT

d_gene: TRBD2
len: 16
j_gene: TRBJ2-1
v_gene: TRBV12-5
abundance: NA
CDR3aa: CASGLSLAGDRNEQFF
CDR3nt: TGTGCTAGTGGTTTGTCCCTAGCGGGAGATCGGAATGAGCAGTTCTTC

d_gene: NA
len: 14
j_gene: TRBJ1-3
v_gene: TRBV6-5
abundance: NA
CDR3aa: CASHRRDSGNTIYF
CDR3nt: TGTGCCAGCCATCGGCGGGACTCTGGAAACACCATATATTTT

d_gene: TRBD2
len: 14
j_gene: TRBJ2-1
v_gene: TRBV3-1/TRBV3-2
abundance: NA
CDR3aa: CASSPGGVSNEQFF
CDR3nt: TGTGCCAGCAGCCCCGGGGGGGTGAGCAATGAGCAGTTCTTC

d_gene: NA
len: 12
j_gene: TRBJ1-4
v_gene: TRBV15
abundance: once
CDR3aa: CAGRVDDEKLFF
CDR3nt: TGTGCCGGCAGGGTGGATGATGAAAAACTGTTTTTT

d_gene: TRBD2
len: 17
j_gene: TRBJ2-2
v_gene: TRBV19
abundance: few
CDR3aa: CASSIQGSAGVGEELFF
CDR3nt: TGTGCCAGTAGTATTCAGGGGTCAGCGGGAGTTGGTGAGGAGCTGTTTTTT

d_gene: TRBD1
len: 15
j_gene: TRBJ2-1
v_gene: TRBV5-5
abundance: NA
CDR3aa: CASSFRDSSYNEQFF
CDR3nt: TGTGCCAGCAGCTTCCGGGACAGCTCCTACAATGAGCAGTTCTTC

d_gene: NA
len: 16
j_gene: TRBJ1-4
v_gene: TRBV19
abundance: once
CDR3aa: CASSLRRGATNEKLFF
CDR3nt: TGTGCCAGTAGTCTCCGCCGGGGGGCAACTAATGAAAAACTGTTTTTT

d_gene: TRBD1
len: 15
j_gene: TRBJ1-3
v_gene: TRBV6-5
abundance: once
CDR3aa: CASSSTGAPGNTIYF
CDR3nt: TGTGCCAGCAGTTCGACAGGGGCGCCTGGAAACACCATATATTTT

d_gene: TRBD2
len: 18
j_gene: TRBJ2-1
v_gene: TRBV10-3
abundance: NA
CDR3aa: CAISEPKGLAASYNEQFF
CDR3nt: TGTGCCATCAGTGAGCCAAAGGGACTAGCGGCCTCCTACAATGAGCAGTTCTTC

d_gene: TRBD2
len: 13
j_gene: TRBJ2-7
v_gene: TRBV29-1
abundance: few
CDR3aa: CSVEDREGHEQYF
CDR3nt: TGCAGCGTTGAAGACAGGGAGGGGCACGAGCAGTACTTC

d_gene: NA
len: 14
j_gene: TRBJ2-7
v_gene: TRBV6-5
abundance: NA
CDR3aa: CASKTQGPLHKQYF
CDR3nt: TGTGCCAGCAAGACGCAGGGTCCCTTGCACAAGCAGTACTTC

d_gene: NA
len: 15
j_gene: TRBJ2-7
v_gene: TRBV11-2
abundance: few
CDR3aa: CASSPPATGLYEQYF
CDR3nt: TGTGCCAGCAGCCCCCCGGCGACAGGTTTATACGAGCAGTACTTC

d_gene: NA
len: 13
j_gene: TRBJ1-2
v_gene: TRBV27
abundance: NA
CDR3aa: CASSSRVGYGYTF
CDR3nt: TGTGCCAGCAGTTCCAGGGTTGGCTATGGCTACACCTTC

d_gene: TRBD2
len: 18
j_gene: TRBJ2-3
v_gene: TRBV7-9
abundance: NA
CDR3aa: CASSFPIRLAGRSDTQYF
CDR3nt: TGTGCCAGCAGCTTTCCTATTCGACTAGCGGGAAGGTCAGATACGCAGTATTTT

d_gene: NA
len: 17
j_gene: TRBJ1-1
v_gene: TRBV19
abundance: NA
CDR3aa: CASSIQWARVLNTEAFF
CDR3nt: TGTGCCAGTAGTATCCAGTGGGCCAGGGTGTTAAACACTGAAGCTTTCTTT

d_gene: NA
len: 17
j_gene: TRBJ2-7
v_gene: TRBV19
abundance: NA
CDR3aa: CASSIDLRSGGTYEQYF
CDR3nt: TGTGCCAGTAGTATAGACCTCCGGAGCGGCGGTACCTACGAGCAGTACTTC

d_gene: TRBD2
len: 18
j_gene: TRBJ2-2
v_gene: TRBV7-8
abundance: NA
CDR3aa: CASSQGLAEYSLTGELFF
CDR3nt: TGTGCCAGCAGCCAAGGACTAGCCGAGTATTCATTGACCGGGGAGCTGTTTTTT

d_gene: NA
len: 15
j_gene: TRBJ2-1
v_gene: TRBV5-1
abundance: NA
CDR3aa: CASSLAQGSYNEQFF
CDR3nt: TGCGCCAGCAGCTTGGCCCAGGGGTCCTACAATGAGCAGTTCTTC

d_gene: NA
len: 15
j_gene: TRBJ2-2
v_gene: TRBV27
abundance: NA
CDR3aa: CASSLSRQSTGELFF
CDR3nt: TGTGCCAGCAGTTTATCGAGACAGTCAACCGGGGAGCTGTTTTTT

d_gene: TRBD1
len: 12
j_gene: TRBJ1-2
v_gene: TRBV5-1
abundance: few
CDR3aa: CASSLGQGGYTF
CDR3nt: TGCGCCAGCAGCTTGGGACAGGGTGGCTACACCTTC

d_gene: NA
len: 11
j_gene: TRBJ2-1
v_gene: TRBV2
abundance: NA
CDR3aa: CASEVYNEQFF
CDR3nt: TGTGCCAGCGAGGTCTACAATGAGCAGTTCTTC

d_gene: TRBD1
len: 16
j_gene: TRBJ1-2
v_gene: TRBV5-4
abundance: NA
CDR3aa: CASSPLTGGSNYGYTF
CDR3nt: TGTGCCAGCAGCCCCCTGACAGGGGGGTCCAACTATGGCTACACCTTC

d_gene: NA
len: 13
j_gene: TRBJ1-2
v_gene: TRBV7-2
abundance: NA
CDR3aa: CASSFTTGYGYTF
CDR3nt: TGTGCCAGCAGCTTTACGACAGGCTATGGCTACACCTTC

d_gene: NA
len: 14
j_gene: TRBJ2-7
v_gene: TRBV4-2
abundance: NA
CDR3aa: CASSQAHRGNEQYF
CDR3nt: TGTGCCAGCAGCCAGGCCCATAGGGGAAACGAGCAGTACTTC

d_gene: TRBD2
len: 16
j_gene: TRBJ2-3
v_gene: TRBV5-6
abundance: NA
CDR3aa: CASSFLGLAGPDTQYF
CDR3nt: TGTGCCAGCAGCTTCCTGGGACTAGCGGGCCCAGATACGCAGTATTTT

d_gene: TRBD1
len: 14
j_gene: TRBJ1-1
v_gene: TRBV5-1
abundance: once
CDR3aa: CASSYMTGDTEAFF
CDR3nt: TGCGCCAGCAGCTACATGACAGGGGACACTGAAGCTTTCTTT

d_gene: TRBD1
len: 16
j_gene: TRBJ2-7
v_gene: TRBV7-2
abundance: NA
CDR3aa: CASSSSTGGLSYEQYF
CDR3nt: TGTGCCAGCAGCTCATCGACAGGGGGTCTCTCCTACGAGCAGTACTTC

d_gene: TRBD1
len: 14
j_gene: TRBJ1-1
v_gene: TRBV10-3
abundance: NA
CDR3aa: CAISRDSSNTEAFF
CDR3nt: TGTGCCATCAGTAGGGACAGTTCGAACACTGAAGCTTTCTTT